These T cell receptor beta chains were read from a single sample in a study of blood T cell repertoires in COVID-19. The repertoire was sequenced with immunoSEQ multiplex PCR; TCRdb's copy has only in-frame clones and lacks some. The sample shows around 70,000 clones, about 80% of them seen only once. Sequenced input: peripheral blood. The source is a man between 65 and 85 years old who had recovered from COVID-19. Each CDR3 is given with its conserved first and last residue. D genes are given only for firm matches. Clone sizes are given selectively: once, few, many, or a class where the clone is expanded.

j_call	clone_size	d_call	v_call	cdr3_nt	cdr3_aa
TRBJ1-1	once	TRBD1	TRBV7-9	TGTGCCAGCAGCCTCTCAGGGGGCGGGTACACTGAAGCTTTCTTT	CASSLSGGGYTEAFF
TRBJ1-4	-	-	TRBV5-1	TGCGCCAGCAGCGTGGGACGGCCAGGGGCTAATGAAAAACTGTTTTTT	CASSVGRPGANEKLFF
TRBJ2-3	-	-	TRBV5-1	TGCGCCAGCAGCTTTCAGGCCTCCGCGCAGTATTTT	CASSFQASAQYF
TRBJ2-7	-	-	TRBV11-2	TGTGCCAGCAGCTTACGGAGGGGGCATGCCTACGAGCAGTACTTC	CASSLRRGHAYEQYF
TRBJ2-7	-	-	TRBV27	TGTGCCAGCAGTTCACACAGTTCCTACGAGCAGTACTTC	CASSSHSSYEQYF
TRBJ2-1	-	-	TRBV5-1	TGCGCCAGCAGCTTCGAGGCAAACTCCTACAATGAGCAGTTCTTC	CASSFEANSYNEQFF
TRBJ2-3	-	TRBD2	TRBV6-2/TRBV6-3	TGTGCCAGCAGCCCCGCGGGAGGTTATGATACGCAGTATTTT	CASSPAGGYDTQYF
TRBJ2-7	-	TRBD2	TRBV6-6	TGTGCCAGCAGGCCTCCTAGCGGGGGGCTAAACGAGCAGTACTTC	CASRPPSGGLNEQYF
TRBJ2-7	few	TRBD1	TRBV13	TGTGCCAGCAGCCGGGACAGGAGCTACGAGCAGTACTTC	CASSRDRSYEQYF
TRBJ2-1	-	TRBD2	TRBV6-7	TGTGCCAGCAGTTACTCGCCGGGACTACCTAATGAGCAGTTCTTC	CASSYSPGLPNEQFF
TRBJ2-7	-	-	TRBV20-1	TGCAGTGCTAGACACACCTACGAGCAGTACTTC	CSARHTYEQYF